A single sample gave rise to the 10 T cell receptor beta chains below, sequenced in a study of radiation and T cells in renal cell carcinoma. Using immunoSEQ multiplex PCR, the repertoire was profiled, and TCRdb retains in-frame clones only, with some absent. Here the sample spans fewer than 6,500 clones, roughly 72% being singletons. Stated treatment: treatment-naive control, cytoreductive nephrectomy. Sequencing used tumor tissue, obtained from a patient whose treatment was nephrectomy without radiotherapy. All receptors derive from a human donor with renal cell carcinoma.

The chain combines TRBV7-9 with TRBJ1-2; 8 bases are shared with TRBD1. Trimming at V came to 5 bases and at J to 5 bases, leaving 10 bases not matched to a gene. Germline V gene sequence: CDR1 SEHNR, CDR2 FQNEAQ (reference sequence). There are 15 residues in the CDR3. In DNA form, the CDR3 reads TGTGCCAGCAGCCCGGCAGGGGGCTCGGGGTATGGCTACACCTTC. This encodes CASSPAGGSGYGYTF.

The chain uses TRBV28 and TRBJ1-1; 7 bases are a match to TRBD1. The CDR3 is 14 amino acids. With 3 bases clipped from V and 4 bases from J, the junction kept 5 bases outside the gene matches. Germline CDR1 is MDHEN and CDR2 is SYDVKM. DNA for the CDR3: TGTGCCAGCAGTTTCCCAGGGGGGTCCACTGAAGCTTTCTTT. It is translated as CASSFPGGSTEAFF.

The chain has TRBV30 and TRBJ1-2; a possible D gene is TRBD1 (5 bases). Germline loops: CDR1 GTSNPN, CDR2 SVGIG (reference sequence). The CDR3 is made up of 13 amino acids. V was pared by 1 base and J by 7 bases, with 13 bases between. The CDR3 is CAWSAGTDLGYTF. The CDR3 DNA sequence: TGTGCCTGGAGTGCCGGGACCGACCTTGGCTACACCTTC.

Comments on this clone: The junction shows a germline mismatch at one end, possibly a read error. The chain is built from TRBV5-1 and TRBJ2-7; a possible D gene is TRBD2 (5 bases). The CDR3 consists of 13 residues. Germline CDR1 and CDR2: SGHRS and YFSETQ. CDR3 sequence reads: CATSGGPTYEQYF. The CDR3 nucleotides are TGCGCCACCAGCGGTGGGCCGACCTACGAGCAGTACTTC.

This rearrangement joins TRBV6-5 to TRBJ1-3, with D unresolved. The germline V and J ends were trimmed by 2 bases and 0 bases, with 8 bases remaining between them. Germline V gene sequence: CDR1 MNHEY, CDR2 SVGAGI. This CDR3 spans 15 amino acids. The CDR3 spells CASSYDSNSGNTIYF. CDR3 nucleotides: TGTGCCAGCAGTTACGATTCGAACTCTGGAAACACCATATATTTT.

The V call is TRBV18, the J call TRBJ1-5; D not resolved. Germline V gene lookup returns CDR1 KGHSH and CDR2 LQKENI. The germline V and J ends were trimmed by 1 base and 0 bases, with 4 bases remaining between them. CDR3 length: 14 residues. This chain's CDR3 is CASSPQNSNQPQHF. CDR3 nucleotide sequence: TGTGCCAGCTCACCACAGAATAGCAATCAGCCCCAGCATTTT.

The chain combines TRBV7-9 with TRBJ2-3, with TRBD2 identical over 13 bases. Germline CDR1 reads SEHNR; CDR2 reads FQNEAQ (reference sequence). V gave up 5 bases and J gave up 2 bases; unmatched junction bases: 4. The CDR3 has 16 residues. In nucleotides, the CDR3 is TGTGCCAGCAGCACGGGACTAGCGGGGTCCACAGATACGCAGTATTTT. It is translated as CASSTGLAGSTDTQYF.

This clone came up a few times. CDR3 nucleotides: TGTGCCTGGAGTGTGAGCTACGAGCAGTACTTC. As protein: CAWSVSYEQYF. The chain joins TRBV30 to TRBJ2-7; D is unclear. Germline CDR1 GTSNPN, CDR2 SVGIG (reference sequence). Trimming pared 0 bases from V and 3 bases from J, leaving 3 bases between. The CDR3 contains 11 residues.

J is TRBJ2-3 and V is TRBV5-1; 11 bases fit TRBD2. Germline-derived CDR1 and CDR2 are SGHRS and YFSETQ. Unmatched junction bases numbered 3, after V lost 0 bases and J lost 3 bases. This CDR3 is 16 amino acids long. CDR3 nucleotide sequence: TGCGCCAGCAGCTTGGGGGCTAGCGGGAGGACAGATACGCAGTATTTT. This sequence encodes CASSLGASGRTDTQYF.

On this clone itself: The same CDR3 is also encoded by other DNA sequences in this sample. The chain carries TRBV6-1 and TRBJ2-3; 7 bases align to TRBD1. Germline V gene sequence: CDR1 MNHNS, CDR2 SASEGT. This CDR3 contains 15 residues. Trimming cost V 7 bases and J 3 bases; bases outside gene matches: 10. CDR3 residues: CASTEGGGSTDTQYF. The CDR3, as DNA: TGTGCCAGCACCGAAGGGGGCGGCTCTACAGATACGCAGTATTTT.